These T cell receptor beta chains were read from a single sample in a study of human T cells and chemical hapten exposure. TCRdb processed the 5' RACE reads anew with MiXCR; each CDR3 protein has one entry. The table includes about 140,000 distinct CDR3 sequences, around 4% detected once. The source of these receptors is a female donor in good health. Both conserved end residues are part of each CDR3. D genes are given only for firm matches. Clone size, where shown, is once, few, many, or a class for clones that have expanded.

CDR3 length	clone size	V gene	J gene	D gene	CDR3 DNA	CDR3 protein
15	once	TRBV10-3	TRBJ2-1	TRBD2	TGTGCCATCACCGCGACTAGCGGGGGCCTCAATGAGCAGTTCTTC	CAITATSGGLNEQFF
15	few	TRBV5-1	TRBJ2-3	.	TGCGCCAGCAGCTTACAGGGTTCCCAGGCAGATACGCAGTATTTT	CASSLQGSQADTQYF
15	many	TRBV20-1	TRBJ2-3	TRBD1	TGCAGTGCTAGAGATAGAGGACAGGGACTAGATACGCAGTATTTT	CSARDRGQGLDTQYF
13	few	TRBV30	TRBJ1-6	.	TGTGCCTGGAGTAGGGGCCGTCGTTCACCCCTCCACTTT	CAWSRGRRSPLHF
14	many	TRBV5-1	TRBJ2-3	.	TGCGCCAGCAGCCCGGTAATTGGGGCGGGAACGCAGTATTTT	CASSPVIGAGTQYF
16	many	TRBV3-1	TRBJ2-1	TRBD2	TGTGCCAGCAGCGCAAGGGGGACTAGCGGGGGGGGACTGGAGTTCTTC	CASSARGTSGGGLEFF
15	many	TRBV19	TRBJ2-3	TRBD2	TGTGCCAGTACCGATAGCACTAGCGTTCAAGATACGCAGTATTTT	CASTDSTSVQDTQYF
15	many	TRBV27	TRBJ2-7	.	TGTGCCAGCAGTTCTGCTCTCGGACAGAGTACGAAGCAGTACTTC	CASSSALGQSTKQYF
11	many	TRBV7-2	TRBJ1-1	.	TGTGCCAGTCGCAGTAAGACTGAAGCTTTCTTT	CASRSKTEAFF
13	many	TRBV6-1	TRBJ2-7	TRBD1	TGTGCCAGCAGTGACAGGGGGCATTACTCTCGTGAGTTC	CASSDRGHYSREF
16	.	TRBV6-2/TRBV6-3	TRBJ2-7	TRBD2	TGTGCCAGCAGATTACTATTAGCGGGGGTTGGCGACGAGCAGTACTTC	CASRLLLAGVGDEQYF
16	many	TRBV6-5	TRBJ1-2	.	TGTGCCAGCAGTTACTCGAAGGATGGTTTCGCCGATGGCTACACCTTC	CASSYSKDGFADGYTF
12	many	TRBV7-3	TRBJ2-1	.	TGTGCCAGCAGCTCGGCGGGCAATGAGCAGTTCTTC	CASSSAGNEQFF
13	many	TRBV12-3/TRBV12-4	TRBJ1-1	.	TGTGCCAGCAGATGGACGGGTAACTCTGAAGCTTTCTTT	CASRWTGNSEAFF
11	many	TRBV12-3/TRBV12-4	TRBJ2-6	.	TGTGCCAGCAGTTCTGAAGGTGTCCTGACTTTC	CASSSEGVLTF
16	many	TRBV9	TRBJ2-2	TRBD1	TGTGCCAGCAGCGCCACGACAGGGCCTCTCACCGGGGAGCTGTTTTTT	CASSATTGPLTGELFF
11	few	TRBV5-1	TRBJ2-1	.	TGCGCCTCACAGACCTACAATGAGCAGTTCTTC	CASQTYNEQFF
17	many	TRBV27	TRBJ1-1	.	TGTGCCAGCGGGAAGCCTCGGGATTCTGCTGTGGACACTGAAGCTTTCTTT	CASGKPRDSAVDTEAFF
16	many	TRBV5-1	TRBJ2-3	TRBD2	TGCGCCAGCAGCTTGGAGGTTGAGCGGGGAGCAGATACGCAGTATTTT	CASSLEVERGADTQYF
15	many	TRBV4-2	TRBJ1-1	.	TGTGCCAGCAGCCCCTACGGGGGGCTTGTCACTGAAGCTTTCTTT	CASSPYGGLVTEAFF
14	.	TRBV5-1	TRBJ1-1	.	TGCGCCAGCAGCTTGCCTGCTCGGGGGACTGAAGCTTTCTTT	CASSLPARGTEAFF
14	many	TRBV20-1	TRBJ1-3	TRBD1	TGCAGTGCACTGGGACAGGGCAGAAGAAACACCATATATTTT	CSALGQGRRNTIYF
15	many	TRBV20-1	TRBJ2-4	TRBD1	TGCAGTGCTAGAGATCTGGGACAGGGAAAAAACATTCAGTACTTC	CSARDLGQGKNIQYF
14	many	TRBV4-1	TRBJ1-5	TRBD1	TGCGCCAGCAGCCCAACAGGGGATTTAGAGCCCCAGCATTTT	CASSPTGDLEPQHF
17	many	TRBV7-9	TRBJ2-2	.	TGTGCCAGCAGCTTTAGGACAACCGGACTTCACACCGGGGAGCTGTTTTTT	CASSFRTTGLHTGELFF
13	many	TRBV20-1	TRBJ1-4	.	TGCAGTGCCGCGCCGGTGTCTAATGAAAAACTGTTTTTT	CSAAPVSNEKLFF
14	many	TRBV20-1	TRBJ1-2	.	TGCAGTGCCAACCTTAAACAGGGAGGAGTTGGCTACACCTTC	CSANLKQGGVGYTF
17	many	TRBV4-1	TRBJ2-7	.	TGCGCCAGCAGCCAAGATCCTCCAACGGGCGAGTCCTACGAGCAGTACTTC	CASSQDPPTGESYEQYF
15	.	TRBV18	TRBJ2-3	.	TGTGCCAGCTCACCTCAGCCGGGGCGCACAGATACGCAGTATTTT	CASSPQPGRTDTQYF
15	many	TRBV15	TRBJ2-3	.	TGTGCCACCAGCAGAGATGGTGATTCCACAGATACGCAGTATTTT	CATSRDGDSTDTQYF
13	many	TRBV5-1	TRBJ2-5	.	TGCGCCAGCAGCTCCTCGCCGCAAGAGACCCAGTACTTC	CASSSSPQETQYF
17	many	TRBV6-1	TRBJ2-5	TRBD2	TGTGCCAGCAGTGAAAAAAAACTAGCGGGGGGACTGAAGACCCAGTACTTC	CASSEKKLAGGLKTQYF
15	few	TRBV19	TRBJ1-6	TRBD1	TGTGCCAGTAGGGACAGGCACGACTATAATTCACCCCTCCACTTT	CASRDRHDYNSPLHF
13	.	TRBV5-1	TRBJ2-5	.	TGCGCCAGCAGCGTACATGGGGGAGAGACCCAGTACTTC	CASSVHGGETQYF
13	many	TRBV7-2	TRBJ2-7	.	TGTGCCAGCAGCTTAGTCTCCCTTTCGGAGCAGTACTTC	CASSLVSLSEQYF
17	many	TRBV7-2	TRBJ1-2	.	TGTGCCAGCAGCTTTGGGCCCCCGGGCCAGGATAACTATGGCTACACCTTC	CASSFGPPGQDNYGYTF
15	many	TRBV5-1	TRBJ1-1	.	TGCGCCAGCAGCTTCGTTGGGGGGCAGGGCACTGAAGCTTTCTTT	CASSFVGGQGTEAFF
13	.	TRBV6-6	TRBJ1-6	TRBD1	TGTGCCAGCAGTGAGACAGGGGATTCACCCCTCCACTTT	CASSETGDSPLHF
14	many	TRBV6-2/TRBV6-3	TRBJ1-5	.	TGTGCCAGCAGACCGGGAGGGGGAAATCAGCCCCAGCATTTT	CASRPGGGNQPQHF
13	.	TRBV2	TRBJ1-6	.	TGTGCCAGCAGTGAAGGTCTTAGTTCACCCCTCCACTTT	CASSEGLSSPLHF
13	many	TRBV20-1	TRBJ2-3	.	TGCAGTGCCGAAACTCCTTTGACAGATACGCAGTATTTT	CSAETPLTDTQYF
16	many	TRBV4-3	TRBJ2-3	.	TGCGCCAGCAGCCAAGATCACCCGGGAAACACAGATACGCAGTATTTT	CASSQDHPGNTDTQYF
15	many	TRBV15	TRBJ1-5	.	TGTGCCACCAGCACAGATCCAAATAGCAATCAGCCCCAGCATTTT	CATSTDPNSNQPQHF
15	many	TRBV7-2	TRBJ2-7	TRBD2	TGTGCCAGCAGCTTGGGACTAGCGGGGGTGTACGAGCAGTACTTC	CASSLGLAGVYEQYF
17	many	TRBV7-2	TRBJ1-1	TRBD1	TGTGCCAGCAGCTTTGAGATTGCCGGGACAGGCCAACCTGAAGCTTTCTTT	CASSFEIAGTGQPEAFF
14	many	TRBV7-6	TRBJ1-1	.	TGTGCCAGCAGCCGGGCCCCCGGCTTAACTGAAGCTTTCTTT	CASSRAPGLTEAFF
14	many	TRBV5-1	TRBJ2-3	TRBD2	TGCGCCAGCAGTGGGGGGACTAAAACAGATACGCAGTATTTT	CASSGGTKTDTQYF
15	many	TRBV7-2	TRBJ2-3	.	TGTGCCAGCAGCTTAGTTAGGAGTAGCACAGATACGCAGTATTTT	CASSLVRSSTDTQYF
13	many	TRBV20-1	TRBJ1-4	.	TGCAGTGCTCTAGTCGGGACTAATGAAAAACTGTTTTTT	CSALVGTNEKLFF
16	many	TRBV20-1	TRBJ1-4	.	TGCAGTGCTCCCAACTCTCCCGACAGAATAAATGAAAAACTGTTTTTT	CSAPNSPDRINEKLFF
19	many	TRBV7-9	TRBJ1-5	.	TGTGCCAGCAGCTTAGGTATCAGGGGAACACTGAATAGCAATCAGCCCCAGCATTTT	CASSLGIRGTLNSNQPQHF
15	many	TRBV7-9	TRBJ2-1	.	TGTGCCAGCAGCGTAGTCCGGGGTTCCTACAATGAGCAGTTCTTC	CASSVVRGSYNEQFF
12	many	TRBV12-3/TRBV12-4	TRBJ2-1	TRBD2	TGTGCCAGCCGTAGCGGGGGCAATGAGCAGTTCTTC	CASRSGGNEQFF
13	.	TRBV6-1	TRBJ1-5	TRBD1	TGTGCCAGCAGGACAGGGGGAGCTCAGCCCCAGCATTTT	CASRTGGAQPQHF
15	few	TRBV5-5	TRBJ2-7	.	TGTGCCAGCAGCTCCACGGGACTGCAGACCTACGAGCAGTACTTC	CASSSTGLQTYEQYF
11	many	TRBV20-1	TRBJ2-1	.	TGCAGTGCTTTTACTAGCAATGAGCAGTTCTTC	CSAFTSNEQFF
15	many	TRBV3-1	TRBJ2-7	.	TGTGCCAGCAGCCTCGACAGGATGTACTCCTACGAGCAGTACTTC	CASSLDRMYSYEQYF
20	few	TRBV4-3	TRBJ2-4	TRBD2	TGCGCCAGCAGCCAAGATTTACTCTTAGCGGGGGTACTAGCCAAAAACATTCAGTACTTC	CASSQDLLLAGVLAKNIQYF